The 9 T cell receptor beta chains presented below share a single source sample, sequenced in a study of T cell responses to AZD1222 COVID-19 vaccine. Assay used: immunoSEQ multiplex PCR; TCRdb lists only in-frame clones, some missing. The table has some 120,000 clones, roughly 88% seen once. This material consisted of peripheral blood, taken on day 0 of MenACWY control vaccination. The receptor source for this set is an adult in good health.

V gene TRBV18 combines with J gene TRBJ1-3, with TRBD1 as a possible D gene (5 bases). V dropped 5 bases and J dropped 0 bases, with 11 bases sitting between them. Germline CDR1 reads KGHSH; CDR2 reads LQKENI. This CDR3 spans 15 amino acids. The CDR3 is CASSAGRSSGNTIYF. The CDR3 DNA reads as TGTGCCAGCTCAGCGGGACGGAGCTCTGGAAACACCATATATTTT.

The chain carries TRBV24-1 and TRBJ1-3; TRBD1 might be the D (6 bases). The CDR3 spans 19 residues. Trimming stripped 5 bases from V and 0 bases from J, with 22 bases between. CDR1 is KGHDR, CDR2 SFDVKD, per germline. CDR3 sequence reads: CATSGQDMISDPSGNTIYF. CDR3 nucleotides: TGTGCCACCAGTGGACAGGATATGATCTCGGACCCCTCTGGAAACACCATATATTTT.

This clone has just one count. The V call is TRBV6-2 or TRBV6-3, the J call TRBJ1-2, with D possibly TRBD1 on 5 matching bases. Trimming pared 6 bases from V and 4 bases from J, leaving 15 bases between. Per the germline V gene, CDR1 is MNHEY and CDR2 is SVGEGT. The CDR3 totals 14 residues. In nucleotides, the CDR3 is TGTGCCAGCAGCCTGACAGAAGGAGTCTATGGCTACACCTTC. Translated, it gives CASSLTEGVYGYTF.

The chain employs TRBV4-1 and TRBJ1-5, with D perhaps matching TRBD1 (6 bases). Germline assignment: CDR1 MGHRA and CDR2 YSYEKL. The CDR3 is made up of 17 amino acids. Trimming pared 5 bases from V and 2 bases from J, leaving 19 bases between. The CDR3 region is CASSSDWGARGNQPQHF. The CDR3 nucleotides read TGCGCCAGCAGCTCAGACTGGGGGGCGCGGGGCAATCAGCCCCAGCATTTT.

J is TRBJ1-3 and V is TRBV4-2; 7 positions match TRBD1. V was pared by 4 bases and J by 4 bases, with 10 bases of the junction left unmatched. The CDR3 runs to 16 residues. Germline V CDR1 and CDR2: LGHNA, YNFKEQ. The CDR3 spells CASSRQGKVEGNTIYF. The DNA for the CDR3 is TGTGCCAGCAGCCGACAGGGAAAGGTAGAGGGAAACACCATATATTTT.

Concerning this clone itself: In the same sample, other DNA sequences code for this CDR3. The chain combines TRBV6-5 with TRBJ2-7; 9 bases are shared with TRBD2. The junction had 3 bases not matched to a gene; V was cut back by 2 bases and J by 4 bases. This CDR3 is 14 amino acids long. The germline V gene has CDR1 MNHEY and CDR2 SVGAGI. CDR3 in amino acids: CASSYGLAGYEQYF. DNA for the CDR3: TGTGCCAGCAGTTACGGTCTAGCGGGGTACGAGCAGTACTTC.

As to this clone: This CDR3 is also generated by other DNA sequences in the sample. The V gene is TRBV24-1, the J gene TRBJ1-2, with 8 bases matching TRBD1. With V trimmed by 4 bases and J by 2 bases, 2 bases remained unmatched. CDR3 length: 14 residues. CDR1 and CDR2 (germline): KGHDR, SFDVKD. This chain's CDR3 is CATSDRTGNYGYTF. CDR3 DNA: TGTGCCACCAGTGACCGGACAGGGAACTATGGCTACACCTTC.

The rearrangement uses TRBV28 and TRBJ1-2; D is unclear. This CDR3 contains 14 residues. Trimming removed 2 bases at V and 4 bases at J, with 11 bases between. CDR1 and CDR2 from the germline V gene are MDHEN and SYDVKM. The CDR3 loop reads CASSLVSYLYGYTF. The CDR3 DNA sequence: TGTGCCAGCAGTTTAGTCAGCTACCTCTATGGCTACACCTTC.

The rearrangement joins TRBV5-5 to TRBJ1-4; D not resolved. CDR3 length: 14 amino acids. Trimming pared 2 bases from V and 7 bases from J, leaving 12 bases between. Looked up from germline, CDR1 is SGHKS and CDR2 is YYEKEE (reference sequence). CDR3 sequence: CASSLVEESEKLFF. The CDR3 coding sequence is TGTGCCAGCAGCTTAGTAGAGGAGAGTGAAAAACTGTTTTTT.